The T cell receptor beta chain described here comes from a study of T-cell reconstitution after alpha-beta-depleted transplantation in children. Unique molecular identifiers featured in how the TCRbeta library was prepared. TCRdb re-called the PCR reads through MiXCR, storing one row per CDR3 protein. The profile shows a few hundred thousand distinct CDR3 sequences, 9% to 12% of them singletons. This clonotype was counted many times. The CDR3 spans 15 residues. V lost 7 bases, J lost 7 bases, and 11 bases stayed unmatched. CDR1 and CDR2 from the germline V gene are SGHRS and YFSETQ. The genes are TRBV5-1 and TRBJ2-1; 10 bases fit TRBD2. The clonotype comes from a human donor who donated a stem cell graft to a child with acute lymphoblastic leukemia. Here the sequenced sample was PBMCs from the stem cell graft donor, taken from the stem cell graft. This chain's CDR3 is CASQQTSGKDNEQFF. Written as DNA, the CDR3 is TGCGCCAGCCAACAAACTAGCGGGAAAGATAATGAGCAGTTCTTC.